This entry describes one TCR beta chain. The specificity of this receptor is unknown. Per-nucleotide qualities are absent, and no much larger clonotype sits a single base away. The data originate from a study of tumor-infiltrating lymphocytes in primary liver carcinoma listed by TCRdb under 2017. For context, the study as a whole: Roughly 5 patients with histopathologically diagnosed primary liver carcinoma underwent surgical resection in China between November 2015 and early 2016. Of the five patients, three men and two women aged 30 to 69 years, four had hepatocellular carcinoma and one had combined HCC and intrahepatic cholangiocarcinoma. The tumors of the five patients were staged as T1-T3 N0M0, with maximum diameters ranging from roughly 4.2 to 10 cm. Samples yielded roughly 3.65 to 7.5 million productive TCRbeta reads; read depth did not differ significantly between tissue types. The study combined TCRbeta repertoire sequencing, expression microarrays and whole-exome sequencing across five regions of each liver tumor, with adjacent normal tissue and blood. A total of some 35 specimens from 5 patients went through TCRbeta repertoire sequencing, namely 25 tumor regions, 5 adjacent noncancerous liver tissues and 5 peripheral blood samples. Repertoires from technical replicates were highly reproducible, with mean shared-clone rates approximately 0.88 and correlation coefficients above 0.98. On the study overall, not on this receptor specifically: Repertoire overlap was higher between tumor regions (mean about 35%) than tumor-adjacent (approximately 17%) or tumor-blood (about 15%) pairs, consistent with antigen-driven expansion. Because the samples were bulk and unsorted, CD4+ and CD8+ T cell repertoires could not be compared. Because only the TCR beta chain was sequenced and unpaired alpha chains were not captured, true repertoire diversity is likely underestimated. A significantly larger repertoire fraction was made up by the top 250 clones in tumors than in blood (p = 0.039). With just five patients in the study, the authors point out that the findings should be validated in a larger study.

Blood RNA was extracted from unsorted whole blood using TRIzol reagent, and germline DNA was obtained with the DNeasy Blood & Tissue kit. Patients had chronic HBV infection and were treatment-naive at sampling. Before surgery, 3 to 4.5 milliliters of peripheral blood were collected into K2EDTA tubes. Using a constant-region primer and ProtoScript II reverse transcriptase, TCRbeta-specific cDNA was reverse-transcribed from roughly 500 ng total RNA. Construction of the TCRbeta libraries relied on three nested rounds of multiplex PCR, following a slightly modified ARM-PCR procedure. Multiplex TRBV1-TRBV30 forward primers and a Cbeta reverse primer were used in the first two PCR rounds, each of which was run for 10 cycles. Sample barcodes and Illumina adapters were added in a final 25-cycle PCR with Deep VentR polymerase. Before sequencing, amplicons between 200 and 500 bp were purified from gel using a QIAquick gel extraction kit. An Illumina HiSeq 2500 was used to sequence the TCRbeta amplicons with 250-bp paired-end reads. In the authors' own workflow: Reads were quality-trimmed with Trimmomatic v0.33, and paired reads were merged with FLASH v1.2.11 to recover full CDR3 sequences. V, D and J germline segments were assigned to the rearranged TCRbeta sequences using MiGEC v1.2.1b. Clonotype statistics, along with Shannon-Wiener diversity indices, were calculated using VDJtools v1.0.0. To cut down on sampling bias, every analysis after diversity analysis relied on just the 250 most abundant clonotypes from each sample. In-frame beta chains were kept once TCRdb had trimmed the public reads at Q25 with fastp and called clones with MiXCR. Duplicate CDR3 protein sequences are folded into a single record with the most common DNA and genes. These V and J calls derive from TCRdb rather than the authors' analysis. Within this sample are about 320,000 distinct CDR3 sequences, with 65% of them counted one time only. The top ten clones comprise 9% of the sample.

CDR3 length: 13 amino acids, cysteine to phenylalanine. Kept here is only the CDR3 DNA, which spans 39 bases and is read in frame from base 1. The germline V gene specifies MDHEN as CDR1 and SYDVKM as CDR2. After removal of 7 bases from V and 5 bases from J, the junction retains 5 bases not matched to a gene. The specimen sequenced was peripheral blood. The receptor's source is a man between 35 and 55 years old with primary liver carcinoma and hepatitis B virus infection. The chain uses TRBV28 and TRBJ2-3; 8 central nucleotides agree with TRBD2. The CDR3 protein is CASITSGEDTQYF. The sequence in DNA is TGTGCCAGCATCACTAGCGGTGAAGATACGCAGTATTTT.